This T cell receptor (beta chain) was sequenced during a study of cytomegalovirus exposure and HLA in healthy donors (dated 2017 in TCRdb). About the full investigation: An earlier analysis of 587 of the donors reported roughly 300 Gb of sequence data and 117 million unique TCR beta sequences obtained from about 179 million T cells. An early release covering about 600 HLA-typed donors comprised roughly 300 gigabases of sequencing data and roughly 85 million unique TCR sequences. Among the roughly 370 genotyped donors, approximately 77% belonged to the genetic ancestry cluster associated with self-reported Caucasian donors. The study aimed to test whether signatures of past pathogen exposure could be identified by cataloging public T cell receptors. Using immunosequencing, the study profiled T cell repertoires from 666 subjects and related those repertoires to cytomegalovirus serostatus. A separate validation cohort of over a hundred different subjects was used in addition to the roughly 620-subject first cohort. The study combined high-throughput TCR immunosequencing, statistical association of individual TCRs with disease status, and machine learning to predict cytomegalovirus infection status. A later analysis re-analyzed previously published TCR beta repertoires from 600 to 850 donors and added high-resolution HLA genotyping to study TCR occurrence patterns. The later analysis used no new phenotypic data to find candidate immune exposures, relying instead on TCR beta sequences and their occurrence across donors. An earlier analysis of around 640 of the donors used high-throughput TCR beta sequencing to judge whether each TCR beta V gene segment behaved as functional or pseudogenic. Donor age, sex, ethnicity and CMV serostatus were compiled alongside the repertoire data. A later genetic analysis took genome-wide SNP genotypes for 398 of the 666 donors and used that subset as a discovery cohort. All discovery cohort repertoires had been generated on a single sequencing platform. Class I and class II HLA loci were covered by the typing at four-digit resolution. The number of donors typed differed by locus, with roughly 629-640 for A, B, C, DRB1 and DQB1, around 500 for DQA1, 600 to 610 for DPA1, and some 450 for DPB1. Because of strong linkage in the cohort, roughly five DR-DQ haplotypes were treated as single units for association and clustering. Among under 450 genotyped donors of the cohort, an average of approximately 240,000 unique TCR beta nucleotide sequences were sequenced per donor, roughly a sixth of them non-productive.

The cohort consisted of 666 healthy bone marrow donors. Cohort members were all nominally healthy when sampled, although unrecorded immune exposures were likely present. The donor tested CMV seronegative and was one of the 352 seronegative cohort members. Each donor provided a peripheral blood sample, and peripheral blood mononuclear cells were used for TCR beta sequencing. The Qiagen DNeasy Blood Extraction Kit was used to extract genomic DNA from the blood cell samples. The research as a whole found: Linkage disequilibrium might explain the correlated functional status among segregating V segments, but an unknown experimental factor could not be excluded. A later analysis reported that several top co-occurrence clusters appeared linked to parvovirus B19, influenza, CMV and Epstein-Barr virus. According to a later analysis, most CMV-associated TCR beta chains appeared to be HLA-restricted, and the HLA associations seemed to be driven largely by CMV exposure. For the cohort, immune exposure information was limited to CMV serostatus. In vitro tests confirmed that three of the cytomegalovirus-associated TCR beta chains recognize cytomegalovirus antigens. Compared with the roughly 600-donor mean, donors in an Asian-associated ancestry cluster had fewer N-insertions in productive TCRs, according to a later genetic analysis. A later analysis associated about 17,000 TCR beta sequences with specific HLA alleles at a false discovery rate of 0.05. Across donors, most TCR sequences were observed very rarely, whereas some public TCRs were present in many individuals. A further reported finding was that TCR beta sequences accurately predicted the HLA-A and HLA-B alleles for most subjects in the first cohort. In the study, about 150 TCR beta chains were listed as associated with cytomegalovirus. Some IMGT-functional V segments, including TRBV6-2 and TRBV6-3, could not be distinguished by the 87-base-pair reads and were therefore excluded. In a later analysis, the rate of TCR association differed among HLA loci, with DRB1 alleles having the most associated TCRs and HLA-C alleles having the fewest. The authors suggested that the approach could potentially be generalized to other disease states and immunological phenotypes. Fewer than 20 rarely observed V segments, including chromosome 9 orphons, were excluded from the earlier analysis of about 610 of the donors because counts were too low. In an earlier analysis of about 600 of the donors, most TCR beta V segments appeared in productive rearrangements about 90% or about 30% of the time, broadly matching IMGT annotations. A cluster of highly shared sequence variants was judged likely to be a technical artifact of the sequencing pipeline. Sequencing depth was assumed to be roughly uniform across donors in the presence/absence analyses, though that assumption may not hold. The cohort was sequenced for TCR beta chains only, and without alpha or paired-chain data the features that could be detected were limited. In both the original and validation cohorts, the classifier was reported to diagnose cytomegalovirus status with high specificity and sensitivity. Because HLA typing was missing for some donors at each locus, association tests included only the typed subset. V-gene and J-gene trimming of TCR beta chains was associated with a missense DCLRE1C variant in a later genetic analysis, and the association was replicated in an independent cohort. Strong co-occurrence of HLA alleles, especially DR and DQ, made assigning TCR associations to individual alleles difficult. In a later analysis, HLA-associated TCR beta chains were found to be more clonally expanded and to have lower generation probabilities than equally common non-associated chains.

This clone was picked up a small number of times. Its cognate antigen has yet to be identified. Per-base qualities were not stored, and no clone one base away is much larger. Libraries were constructed by the immunoSEQ multiplex PCR assay. The multiplex PCR relied on a mix of 60 forward primers for TCR Vbeta segments and 13 reverse primers for TCR Jbeta segments. Amplification of the CDR3 region of rearranged TCR beta genes was performed with a multiplex PCR assay on genomic DNA. On the Illumina HiSeq System, the amplified TCR beta libraries were sequenced as 87-base-pair reads. Per the original workflow: Across the 700 or so repertoires, a later analysis counted roughly 77 million unique TCR beta chains, some 11 million of which were shared by at least two donors. Raw reads were error-corrected and collapsed into unique sequences with a nearest-neighbor algorithm that merged closely related sequences to remove PCR and sequencing errors. CDR3 sequences were aligned to IMGT reference sequences to assign V, D and J gene segments. For a sequence to be retained, a match of at least six nucleotides was required to both a V gene segment and a J gene segment. Rearrangements were classified as productive when the CDR3 lacked stop codons and remained in frame with V and J, and all other rearrangements were classified as non-productive. CDR3 was defined according to IMGT convention as the region running from the second conserved V-encoded cysteine to the conserved J-encoded phenylalanine. The earlier analysis of about 530 of the donors excluded any sequence lacking an unambiguous match to a single V gene segment. An earlier analysis of 500 to 600 of the donors classified V segments as functional when productive rearrangements were above 56.7% and as segregating when the standard deviation between donors was above 5%. To diagnose cytomegalovirus status from the catalog of TCR beta chain sequences, a statistical classification framework was built. A later analysis assigned V and J genes by comparing TCR nucleotide sequences with IMGT/GENE-DB human TR gene sequences. The TCRdist pipeline was used in a later analysis to assign CDR3 sequences and most-parsimonious VDJ recombination scenarios. In a later analysis, each TCR beta chain was defined by its CDR3 amino acid sequence together with its V-gene family, and reads without a unique V-gene family were excluded. As a way to deal with suspected cross-contamination and a sequencing artifact, a later analysis dropped hundreds of nucleotide sequences that were highly shared and had low generation probability. For each public chain, a later analysis derived a clonal expansion index from normalized ranks of inferred template counts within each repertoire. Generation probabilities in a later analysis came from a VDJ recombination model fitted to out-of-frame rearrangements, and those results were checked against IGoR. In a later analysis, TCR-TCR, TCR-HLA and TCR-CMV co-occurrence was scored with hypergeometric tests, and a repertoire-size bias correction was applied to TCR pairs. A later analysis estimated false discovery rates by permuting HLA or CMV assignments 20 times. In a later analysis, co-occurring TCRs were grouped using DBSCAN, and TCRdist sequence similarity was added for clustering within HLA-allele-positive subsets. Co-occurrence clustering excluded repertoires with fewer than 30,000 or more than 120,000 public chains, plus five with anomalous nucleotide sharing. Held by TCRdb, this immuneACCESS table contains in-frame sequences only and omits some clones. Under half of the omission traces to an unresolved V gene where checked; the cause of the rest is unknown. V and J calls and clone size are as listed in that table; D and trimming were resolved from the DNA. In this sample the table shows 90,000 to 100,000 clones, 70% to 90% of which occur a single time. Around 2% of the sample is held by the ten biggest clonotypes.

Taken from cysteine to phenylalanine, the CDR3 has 16 residues. Only the CDR3 DNA stays, 48 bases, in frame from base 1. From a lookup of the germline V gene (reference sequence), CDR1 and CDR2 are MNHEY and SMNVEV. The V and J ends are trimmed by 5 bases and 4 bases, leaving 17 bases between them. The sample was PBMCs. The receptor was derived from a man between 18 and 35 years old in good health and CMV-seronegative. The chain is encoded by TRBV27 joined to TRBJ2-2, and possibly TRBD2, on 6 matching bases. The sequenced DNA is TGTGCCAGCAGTGCGGGACTTTTACTACCCACCGGGGAGCTGTTTTTT. Its translation reads: CASSAGLLLPTGELFF.